This TCR beta chain originates from a study of Tregs in tolerant kidney transplant recipients. Study-wide points: In tolerant patients, donor-specific Tregs outgrew total Tregs, suggesting antigen-driven expansion. For some patients, primers changed over time, blocking nucleotide-level comparison.

The CDR3 runs to 15 residues. The V and J ends lost 0 bases and 2 bases respectively, with 11 bases between them. Germline V gives CDR1 SGHDT, CDR2 YYEEEE. The protocol was immunoSEQ multiplex PCR, while the TCRdb copy is restricted to in-frame clones and leaves out a portion. The listing contains about 33,000 clones. Turning to this clone: The antigen is not known. The CDR3 is cut off 3 residues early in the read; its end comes from the germline J gene.

The source is a human donor who received a combined kidney and bone marrow transplant. V gene TRBV5-6 combines with J gene TRBJ1-2; weak D call: TRBD1 (6 bases). This sample comprised CD8+ T cells from blood, obtained before the transplant. CDR3 protein: CASSLVRGLNYGYTF. The DNA read from the CDR3 is TGTGCCAGCAGCTTGGTCAGGGGTCTAAACTATGGC.